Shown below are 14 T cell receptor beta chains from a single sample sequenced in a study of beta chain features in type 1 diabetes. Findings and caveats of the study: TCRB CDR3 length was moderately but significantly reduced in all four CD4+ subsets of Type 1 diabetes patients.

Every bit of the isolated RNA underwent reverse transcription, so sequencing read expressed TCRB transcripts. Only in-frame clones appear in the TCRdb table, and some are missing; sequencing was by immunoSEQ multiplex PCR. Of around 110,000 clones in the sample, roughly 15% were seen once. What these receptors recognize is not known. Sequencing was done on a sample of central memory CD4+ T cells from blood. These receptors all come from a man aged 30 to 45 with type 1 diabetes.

The CDR3 DNA follows: TGTGCCAGCAGACGCTCACAGGGGGCGGCCGGCTACACCTTC. Translation gives CASRRSQGAAGYTF. V is TRBV6-5 and J is TRBJ1-2; 9 bases fit TRBD1. With 6 bases clipped from V and 8 bases from J, the junction kept 10 bases outside the gene matches. Germline loops: CDR1 MNHEY, CDR2 SVGAGI. CDR3 length: 14 amino acids.

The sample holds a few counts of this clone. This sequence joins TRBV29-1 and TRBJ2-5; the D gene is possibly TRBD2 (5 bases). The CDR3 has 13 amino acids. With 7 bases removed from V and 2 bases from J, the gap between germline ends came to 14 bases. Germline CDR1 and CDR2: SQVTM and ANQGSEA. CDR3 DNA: TGCAGCGGTGTCGTAGGGAGTCAAGAGACCCAGTACTTC. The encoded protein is CSGVVGSQETQYF.

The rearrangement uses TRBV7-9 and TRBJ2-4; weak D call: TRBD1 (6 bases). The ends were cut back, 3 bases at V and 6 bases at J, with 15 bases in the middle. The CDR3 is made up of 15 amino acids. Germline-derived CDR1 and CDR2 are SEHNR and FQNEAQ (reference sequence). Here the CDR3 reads CASSFNTGNVNIQYF. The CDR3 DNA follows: TGTGCCAGCAGCTTCAATACAGGGAACGTAAACATTCAGTACTTC. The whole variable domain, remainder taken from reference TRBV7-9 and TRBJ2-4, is DTGVSQNPRHKITKRGQNVTFRCDPISEHNRLYWYRQTLGQGPEFLTYFQNEAQLEKSRLLSDRFSAERPKGSFSTLEIQRTEQGDSAMYLCASSFNTGNVNIQYFGAGTRLSVL.

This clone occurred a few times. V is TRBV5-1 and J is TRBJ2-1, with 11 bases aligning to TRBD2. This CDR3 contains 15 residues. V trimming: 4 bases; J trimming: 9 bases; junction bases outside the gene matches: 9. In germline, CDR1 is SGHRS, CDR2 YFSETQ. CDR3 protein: CASSPTTSGDSEQFF. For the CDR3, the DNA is TGCGCCAGCAGCCCGACGACTAGCGGGGATAGTGAGCAGTTCTTC.

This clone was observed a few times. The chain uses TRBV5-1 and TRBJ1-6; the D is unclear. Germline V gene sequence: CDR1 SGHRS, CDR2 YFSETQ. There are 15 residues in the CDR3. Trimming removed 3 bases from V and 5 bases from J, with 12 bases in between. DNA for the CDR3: TGCGCCAGCAGCTCCAGTCCGGAGAATAATTCACCCCTCCACTTT. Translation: CASSSSPENNSPLHF.

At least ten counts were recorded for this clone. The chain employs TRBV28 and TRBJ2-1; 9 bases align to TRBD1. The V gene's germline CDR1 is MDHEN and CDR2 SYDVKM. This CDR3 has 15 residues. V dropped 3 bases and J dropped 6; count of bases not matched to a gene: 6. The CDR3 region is CASSFLGQGGNEQFF. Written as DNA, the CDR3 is TGTGCCAGCAGTTTCTTGGGACAGGGAGGCAATGAGCAGTTCTTC.

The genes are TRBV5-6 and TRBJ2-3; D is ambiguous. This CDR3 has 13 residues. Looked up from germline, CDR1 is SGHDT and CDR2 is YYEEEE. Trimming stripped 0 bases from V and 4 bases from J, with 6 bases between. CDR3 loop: CASSLGTADTQYF. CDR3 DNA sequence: TGTGCCAGCAGCTTGGGGACCGCAGATACGCAGTATTTT.

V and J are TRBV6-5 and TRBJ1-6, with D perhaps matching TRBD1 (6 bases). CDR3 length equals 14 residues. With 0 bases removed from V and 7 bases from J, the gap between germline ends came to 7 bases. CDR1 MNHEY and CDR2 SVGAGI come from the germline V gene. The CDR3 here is CASSYSDRNSPLHF. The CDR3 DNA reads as TGTGCCAGCAGTTACTCGGACAGAAATTCACCCCTCCACTTT.

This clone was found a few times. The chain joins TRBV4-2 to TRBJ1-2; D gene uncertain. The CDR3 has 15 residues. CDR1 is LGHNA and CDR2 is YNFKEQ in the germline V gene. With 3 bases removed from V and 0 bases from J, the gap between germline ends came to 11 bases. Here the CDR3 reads CASSQEDNTNYGYTF. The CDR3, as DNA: TGTGCCAGCAGCCAGGAAGACAACACTAACTATGGCTACACCTTC.

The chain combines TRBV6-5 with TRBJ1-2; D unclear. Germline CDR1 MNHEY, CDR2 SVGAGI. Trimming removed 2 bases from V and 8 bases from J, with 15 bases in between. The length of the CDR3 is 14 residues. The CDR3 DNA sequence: TGTGCCAGCAGTTACAATCGGGGATCCGGCGGCTACACCTTC. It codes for CASSYNRGSGGYTF.

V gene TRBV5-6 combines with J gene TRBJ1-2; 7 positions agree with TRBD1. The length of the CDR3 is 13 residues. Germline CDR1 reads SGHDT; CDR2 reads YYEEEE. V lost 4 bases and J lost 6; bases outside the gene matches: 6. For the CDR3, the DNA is TGTGCCAGCAGCCCCGGACAGGAGAATGGCTACACCTTC. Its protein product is CASSPGQENGYTF.

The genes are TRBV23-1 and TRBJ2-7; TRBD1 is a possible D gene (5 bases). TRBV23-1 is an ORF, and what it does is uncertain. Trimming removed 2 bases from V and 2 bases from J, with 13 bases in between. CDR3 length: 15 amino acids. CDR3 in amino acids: CASSQLQAPTYEQYF. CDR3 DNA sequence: TGCGCCAGCAGTCAACTACAGGCCCCAACCTACGAGCAGTACTTC.

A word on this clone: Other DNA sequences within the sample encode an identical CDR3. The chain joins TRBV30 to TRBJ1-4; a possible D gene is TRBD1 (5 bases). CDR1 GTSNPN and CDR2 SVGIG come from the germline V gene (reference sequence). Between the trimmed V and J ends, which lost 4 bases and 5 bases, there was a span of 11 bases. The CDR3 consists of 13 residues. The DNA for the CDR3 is TGTGCCTGGACGGGACGAACGAATGAAAAACTGTTTTTT. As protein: CAWTGRTNEKLFF.

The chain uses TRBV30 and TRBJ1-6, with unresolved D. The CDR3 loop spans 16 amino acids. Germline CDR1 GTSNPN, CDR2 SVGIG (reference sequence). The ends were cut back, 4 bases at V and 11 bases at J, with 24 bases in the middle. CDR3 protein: CAWIPNSGPLGAPLHF. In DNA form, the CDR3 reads TGTGCCTGGATTCCTAATTCCGGGCCTTTGGGTGCACCCCTCCACTTT.